This T cell receptor beta chain was sequenced during a study of tumour-infiltrating T cells in Burkitt lymphoma. For the study at large: Survival, overall and progression-free, tracked with productive clonality.

V shed 3 bases and J shed 5 bases, with 13 bases lying between them. This CDR3 spans 14 amino acids. Germline V CDR1 and CDR2: MDHEN, SYDVKM. Sequenced by immunoSEQ multiplex PCR; TCRdb stores in-frame clones only, minus some. There are about 5,100 clones in the sample; under 30% occur only once, and roughly 25% lies in the top ten. This rearrangement joins TRBV28 to TRBJ1-1; D remains unclear. The sequencing input was tumor tissue. The receptor was derived from a human donor with diffuse large B-cell lymphoma. CDR3 nucleotides: TGTGCCAGCAGTTTTCCAGGCCGCGGGACTGAAGCTTTCTTT. Translated, it gives CASSFPGRGTEAFF.